A selection of T cell receptor beta chains follows, all from one sample in a study of T cell repertoires in cytomegalovirus infection. TCRdb called the reads again in MiXCR, with one record for every CDR3 protein. The repertoire includes around 740,000 distinct CDR3 sequences, less than 40% of them detected once, and about 2.8% sits in the top ten. The sequenced material came from PBMCs. The receptors were sampled from a human donor in good health (CMV status not recorded). Some clones in this sample may be carry-over from other donors' samples. Each CDR3 is given with its conserved first and last residue. A D gene is named only where the DNA matches it firmly. Size values are once, few and many counts, or a class for expanded clones, and some rows have none.

d_gene,abundance,len,j_gene,v_gene,CDR3aa,CDR3nt
TRBD2,NA,17,TRBJ2-1,TRBV12-3/TRBV12-4,CASSLGATSGRFNEQFF,TGTGCCAGCAGTCTAGGGGCGACTAGCGGGAGGTTCAATGAGCAGTTCTTC
NA,NA,19,TRBJ1-3,TRBV10-3,CAISESRRGGMSSGNTIYF,TGTGCCATCAGTGAGTCACGGCGTGGCGGGATGAGCTCTGGAAACACCATATATTTT
TRBD1,NA,13,TRBJ2-7,TRBV27,CASSYRGPYEQYF,TGTGCCAGCAGTTACAGGGGCCCCTACGAGCAGTACTTC
NA,NA,12,TRBJ2-1,TRBV2,CASITRYNEQFF,TGTGCCAGCATTACTAGGTACAATGAGCAGTTCTTC
TRBD1,NA,14,TRBJ2-5,TRBV25-1,CASRGQGIYETQYF,TGTGCCAGCAGGGGACAGGGCATCTATGAGACCCAGTACTTC
NA,few,11,TRBJ2-2,TRBV6-5,CASRSSGELFF,TGTGCCAGCAGGTCATCCGGGGAGCTGTTTTTT
NA,few,15,TRBJ1-6,TRBV7-9,CASTPDRGPGSPLHF,TGTGCCAGCACCCCTGATCGGGGGCCGGGTTCACCCCTCCACTTT
NA,NA,14,TRBJ2-1,TRBV9,CASSGQPTGNEQFF,TGTGCCAGCAGCGGTCAACCCACAGGCAATGAGCAGTTCTTC
NA,NA,16,TRBJ2-7,TRBV5-1,CASSLREGQIPYEQYF,TGCGCCAGCAGCCTCCGGGAAGGACAAATTCCCTACGAGCAGTACTTC
NA,few,14,TRBJ2-7,TRBV7-6,CASSLAFGGHEQYF,TGTGCCAGCAGCTTAGCGTTTGGGGGTCACGAGCAGTACTTC
NA,NA,14,TRBJ2-4,TRBV7-9,CASSSIQGKNIQYF,TGTGCCAGCAGCTCGATTCAGGGCAAAAACATTCAGTACTTC
TRBD2,NA,17,TRBJ2-5,TRBV6-6,CASSYEGLAGGRETQYF,TGTGCCAGCAGTTACGAAGGACTAGCGGGAGGGCGGGAGACCCAGTACTTC
NA,few,14,TRBJ2-4,TRBV6-5,CASRLGLAKNIQYF,TGTGCCAGCAGACTTGGGCTAGCCAAAAACATTCAGTACTTC
TRBD1,few,13,TRBJ1-2,TRBV10-3,CAIRRTGVDGYTF,TGTGCCATCAGACGAACAGGGGTGGATGGCTACACCTTC
TRBD1,once,15,TRBJ2-7,TRBV18,CASSIQAGGSYEQYF,TGTGCCAGCTCAATCCAGGCAGGGGGCTCATACGAGCAGTACTTC
NA,NA,14,TRBJ2-2,TRBV12-3/TRBV12-4,CASSRDRSPGELFF,TGTGCCAGCAGCCGTGACAGATCTCCCGGGGAGCTGTTTTTT
NA,NA,14,TRBJ1-2,TRBV28,CARTPGTSDYGYTF,TGTGCCCGCACCCCCGGGACATCGGACTATGGCTACACCTTC
NA,NA,14,TRBJ1-6,TRBV5-6,CASSEQGRDSPLHF,TGTGCCAGCAGCGAGCAGGGGCGTGATTCACCCCTCCACTTT
NA,few,13,TRBJ1-5,TRBV20-1,CSARPGGGQPQHF,TGCAGTGCTAGGCCTGGGGGCGGGCAGCCCCAGCATTTT
TRBD1,NA,13,TRBJ1-2,TRBV6-1,CASRDRVIYVDTF,TGTGCCAGCAGGGACAGGGTCATCTATGTCGACACCTTC
NA,NA,14,TRBJ2-3,TRBV7-6,CASSLNEGRDTQYF,TGTGCCAGCAGCTTAAATGAAGGGCGAGATACGCAGTATTTT
NA,NA,14,TRBJ2-7,TRBV2,CASSESREVNEQYF,TGTGCCAGCAGTGAGTCCAGGGAGGTTAACGAGCAGTACTTC
NA,once,14,TRBJ1-2,TRBV28,CASSPPGGRNGYTF,TGTGCCAGCAGCCCCCCGGGGGGGCGAAATGGCTACACCTTC
NA,many,15,TRBJ2-5,TRBV7-2,CASSLPVLLKETQYF,TGTGCCAGCAGCTTACCCGTACTTTTAAAAGAGACCCAGTACTTC
NA,NA,13,TRBJ2-6,TRBV4-2,CASSQTQANVLTF,TGTGCCAGCAGCCAAACGCAGGCCAACGTCCTGACTTTC
TRBD2,NA,14,TRBJ2-5,TRBV27,CASSFLAGEETQYF,TGTGCCAGCAGTTTTCTAGCGGGAGAAGAGACCCAGTACTTC